A selection of T cell receptor beta chains follows, all from one sample in a study of blood T cells in healthy people across ages. A single record per CDR3 protein comes from TCRdb applying MiXCR to the 5' RACE reads. The data hold 850,000 to 1,100,000 distinct CDR3 sequences, with 35% to 40% observed a single time. Material for sequencing was blood. These receptors were taken from a man aged 18 to 30 in good health. Both conserved end residues are trimmed from each CDR3.

TRBJ1-2 | TRBV7-2 | ASSLARQDYGYT
TRBJ1-5 | TRBV5-5 | ASSEGTGSPVRQPQH
TRBJ2-7 | TRBV10-3 | AISEPSYEQY
TRBJ2-5 | TRBV27 | ASSRRPGQRGDNEQY
TRBJ2-5 | TRBV11-2 | ASSLGTWDSQETQY
TRBJ1-1 | TRBV6-5 | ASSPLTLRGNTEAF
TRBJ2-1 | TRBV27 | ASSLGQGLLNEQF
TRBJ1-1 | TRBV4-2 | ASSPEDSRNTEAF
TRBJ2-2 | TRBV20-1 | SASYTGTGELF
TRBJ2-5 | TRBV3-1 | ASSQVTHRGDNEQY
TRBJ2-7 | TRBV7-2 | ASSFRTGRGNEQY
TRBJ1-5 | TRBV28 | ASSSIRGTSNLNQPQH
TRBJ2-3 | TRBV9 | ASRGERGADTQY
TRBJ1-6 | TRBV20-1 | SARAGTDSPLH
TRBJ1-1 | TRBV30 | AALSGNTKAF
TRBJ2-3 | TRBV4-3 | ASSQTSGGGADTQY
TRBJ1-4 | TRBV6-2/TRBV6-3 | ASTEAPGQHNEKLF
TRBJ1-1 | TRBV11-2 | AGSSGTGGAEAF
TRBJ2-5 | TRBV20-1 | SASPRAQETQY
TRBJ1-2 | TRBV19 | ASKPGNYGYT
TRBJ2-1 | TRBV7-2 | ASSSLPGNEQF
TRBJ1-2 | TRBV20-1 | SARVGQTYGYT
TRBJ2-5 | TRBV10-3 | AIGQGSPSETQY
TRBJ1-1 | TRBV6-5 | ASSYTTETEAF
TRBJ2-1 | TRBV4-2 | ASSHLAGDDNEQF
TRBJ2-1 | TRBV30 | AWSGEGYDEQF
TRBJ1-1 | TRBV3-1 | ASSQEDRGLDTEAF
TRBJ2-5 | TRBV6-1 | ASSGRTSGQETQY
TRBJ2-7 | TRBV6-5 | ASSSLDRDNEQY
TRBJ2-2 | TRBV6-5 | ASSYSYAGELF
TRBJ2-6 | TRBV19 | ASSQNSGANVLT
TRBJ1-2 | TRBV7-2 | ASSLGDGPLYGYT
TRBJ2-5 | TRBV7-2 | ASSLAGTYEETQY
TRBJ1-5 | TRBV20-1 | SASAGYNQPQH
TRBJ1-2 | TRBV4-2 | ASSQDSLPVNIYGYT
TRBJ1-1 | TRBV10-3 | ATTGGGNAEAF
TRBJ2-3 | TRBV5-1 | ASKQSERGPTDTQY
TRBJ2-7 | TRBV7-2 | ASRRQSDAYEQY
TRBJ1-2 | TRBV4-1 | ASSQESRGLFYGYT
TRBJ2-7 | TRBV4-1 | ASSQPGRGSGYEQY
TRBJ2-5 | TRBV5-1 | ASSLGVQETQY
TRBJ2-1 | TRBV27 | ASSGGTGRKDNEQF
TRBJ2-3 | TRBV7-9 | ASSFAQPSTDTQY
TRBJ1-1 | TRBV29-1 | SVEGAYTEAF
TRBJ2-1 | TRBV20-1 | SARDPWSSYNEQF
TRBJ1-2 | TRBV27 | ASSLQGHGYGYT
- | TRBV20-1 | SATGDTYNEQY
TRBJ2-3 | TRBV7-9 | TSSLLGATDTQY
TRBJ2-3 | TRBV2 | ASIVGADTQY
TRBJ1-2 | TRBV4-3 | ASSPRGPNGYT
TRBJ2-3 | TRBV18 | ASSRDADTQY
TRBJ1-2 | TRBV12-3/TRBV12-4 | ASSVGRTGCGYT